The rows below give T cell receptor beta chains drawn from one sample of a study of blood T cell repertoires in COVID-19. Assay used: immunoSEQ multiplex PCR; TCRdb lists only in-frame clones, some missing. The sample has around 250,000 clones, about four fifths seen once. Sample: peripheral blood. Receptors were obtained from a man in his thirties or forties who had recovered from COVID-19. Each CDR3 is given with its conserved first and last residue. Each record gives: clone size, V gene, D gene, J gene, CDR3 protein, CDR3 DNA. A D gene is named only where the DNA matches it firmly. Clone size is stated in some rows and not others, as once, few, many or a class when expanded.

NA	TRBV7-9	TRBD2	TRBJ2-3	CASSFGTNTDTQYF	TGTGCCAGCAGCTTCGGGACTAATACAGATACGCAGTATTTT
NA	TRBV3-1/TRBV3-2	TRBD2	TRBJ2-5	CASSQLASGGRPETQYF	TGTGCCAGCAGCCAATTGGCCAGCGGGGGGCGTCCGGAGACCCAGTACTTC
NA	TRBV5-4	TRBD1	TRBJ2-2	CASSLNRGIGELFF	TGTGCCAGCAGCCTAAACAGGGGGATCGGGGAGCTGTTTTTT
NA	TRBV5-6	TRBD1	TRBJ2-5	CASSPKDREQETQYF	TGTGCCAGCAGCCCTAAGGACAGGGAGCAAGAGACCCAGTACTTC
NA	TRBV12-5	TRBD1	TRBJ1-6	CASGLVLGQGTDNSPLHF	TGTGCTAGTGGTTTGGTACTGGGACAGGGGACAGATAATTCACCCCTCCACTTT
NA	TRBV6-5	NA	TRBJ2-1	CASSPARSSYNEQFF	TGTGCCAGCAGCCCCGCTCGTAGCTCCTACAATGAGCAGTTCTTC
NA	TRBV10-1	NA	TRBJ2-3	CASSANSPPDTQYF	TGCGCCAGCAGTGCCAACTCCCCGCCAGATACGCAGTATTTT
NA	TRBV11-2	TRBD1	TRBJ2-2	CASSTRQGASTGELFF	TGTGCCAGCAGCACAAGACAGGGGGCGAGCACCGGGGAGCTGTTTTTT
few	TRBV12-3/TRBV12-4	TRBD2	TRBJ2-1	CASSQDSGGSHVF	TGTGCCAGCAGCCAGGATAGCGGGGGAAGTCACGTCTTC
once	TRBV6-5	TRBD1	TRBJ1-4	CASTEDRVTEKLFF	TGTGCCAGCACCGAGGACAGGGTAACTGAAAAACTGTTTTTT
NA	TRBV6-5	NA	TRBJ1-2	CASSYVGSGYTF	TGTGCCAGCAGTTACGTCGGGAGCGGCTACACCTTC
NA	TRBV5-1	NA	TRBJ2-5	CASSLQVQETQYF	TGCGCCAGCAGCCTACAGGTACAAGAGACCCAGTACTTC
NA	TRBV6-5	NA	TRBJ1-3	CASSPGGAPFYF	TGTGCCAGCAGTCCTGGGGGGGCTCCTTTCTATTTT
NA	TRBV4-2	NA	TRBJ1-2	CASSQARFGGGNYGYTF	TGTGCCAGCAGCCAAGCTCGCTTCGGGGGGGGTAACTATGGCTACACCTTC
NA	TRBV4-1	NA	TRBJ1-4	CASSQGTFATNEKLFF	TGCGCCAGCAGCCAAGGGACTTTTGCAACTAATGAAAAACTGTTTTTT
NA	TRBV5-8	TRBD1	TRBJ2-5	CASSFAGTGKETQYF	TGTGCCAGCAGCTTCGCCGGGACAGGGAAGGAGACCCAGTACTTC
NA	TRBV19	NA	TRBJ2-6	CASSLISSGANVLTF	TGTGCCAGTAGTCTAATAAGCTCTGGGGCCAACGTCCTGACTTTC
NA	TRBV19	TRBD1	TRBJ1-5	CASSLGAGGWSNQPQHF	TGTGCCAGTAGCCTCGGGGCAGGGGGCTGGAGCAATCAGCCCCAGCATTTT
NA	TRBV19	NA	TRBJ1-2	CASSIPNDRSYGYTF	TGTGCCAGTAGTATACCCAATGACAGGTCCTATGGCTACACCTTC
NA	TRBV5-4	NA	TRBJ1-2	CASSLEAAYGYTF	TGTGCCAGCAGCTTGGAAGCGGCCTATGGCTACACCTTC
few	TRBV4-1	NA	TRBJ1-5	CASSQVNQPQHF	TGCGCCAGCAGCCAAGTAAATCAGCCCCAGCATTTT
NA	TRBV7-8	NA	TRBJ2-6	CASSLTPGTGANVLTF	TGTGCCAGCAGCTTAACCCCGGGAACTGGGGCCAACGTCCTGACTTTC
NA	TRBV6-6	TRBD1	TRBJ1-2	CASSLDRAYGYTF	TGTGCCAGCAGTCTGGACAGGGCCTATGGCTACACCTTC
NA	TRBV19	NA	TRBJ2-2	CASTRGGELFF	TGTGCCAGTACCCGAGGGGGGGAGCTGTTTTTT
few	TRBV19	NA	TRBJ2-7	CASSISGSDSYEQYF	TGTGCCAGTAGTATAAGCGGCAGCGACTCCTACGAGCAGTACTTC
NA	TRBV4-1	NA	TRBJ2-1	CASETIGGEQFF	TGCGCCAGCGAGACCATCGGAGGTGAGCAGTTCTTC
NA	TRBV23-1	NA	TRBJ2-3	CASSRNSGLECTDTQYF	TGCGCCAGCAGTCGCAACAGCGGACTGGAATGCACAGATACGCAGTATTTT
NA	TRBV27	NA	TRBJ2-5	CASSSEETQYF	TGTGCCAGCAGTTCCGAAGAGACCCAGTACTTC
NA	TRBV20-1	TRBD1	TRBJ1-2	CSASGGQVYGYTF	TGCAGTGCTAGTGGGGGACAGGTCTATGGCTACACCTTC
once	TRBV18	NA	TRBJ2-2	CASSPQQDGELFF	TGTGCCAGCTCACCACAACAGGACGGGGAGCTGTTTTTT
NA	TRBV27	TRBD1	TRBJ1-1	CASSRGQVNTEAFF	TGTGCCAGCAGTAGGGGACAGGTAAACACTGAAGCTTTCTTT
NA	TRBV7-2	NA	TRBJ2-5	CASSLMTGQETQYF	TGTGCCAGCAGCTTAATGACGGGTCAAGAGACCCAGTACTTC
NA	TRBV9	NA	TRBJ1-3	CASSVVGSGNTIYF	TGTGCCAGCAGCGTAGTGGGCAGCGGAAACACCATATATTTT
NA	TRBV6-2/TRBV6-3	TRBD1	TRBJ1-5	CASSGPDRGYQPQHF	TGTGCCAGCAGTGGGCCGGACAGGGGGTATCAGCCCCAGCATTTT
NA	TRBV28	TRBD1	TRBJ2-3	CASSPTGSTDTQYF	TGTGCCAGCAGCCCGACAGGGAGCACAGATACGCAGTATTTT
NA	TRBV6-6	TRBD1	TRBJ1-1	CASSYTGGMNTEAFF	TGTGCCAGCAGTTACACAGGGGGGATGAACACTGAAGCTTTCTTT
NA	TRBV7-2	NA	TRBJ2-2	CASSLAGGNTGELFF	TGTGCCAGCAGCTTAGCGGGGGGAAACACCGGGGAGCTGTTTTTT
NA	TRBV19	TRBD1	TRBJ1-1	CASTRTGGMNTEAFF	TGTGCCAGTACCCGGACAGGGGGCATGAACACTGAAGCTTTCTTT
NA	TRBV12-3/TRBV12-4	NA	TRBJ1-1	CASSFGQNTEAFF	TGTGCCAGCAGTTTCGGACAAAACACTGAAGCTTTCTTT
NA	TRBV28	TRBD1	TRBJ1-1	CASSLWDRGFGPEAFF	TGTGCCAGCAGTTTGTGGGACAGGGGTTTCGGTCCTGAAGCTTTCTTT
few	TRBV7-2	NA	TRBJ2-1	CASSFPNSNEQFF	TGTGCCAGCAGCTTCCCTAATTCGAATGAGCAGTTCTTC
NA	TRBV24-1	NA	TRBJ2-2	CATSDLGTGELFF	TGTGCCACCAGTGATCTAGGAACCGGGGAGCTGTTTTTT
NA	TRBV6-6	TRBD1	TRBJ1-3	CASSPTLQGVSGNTIYF	TGTGCCAGCAGTCCAACCTTACAGGGGGTCTCTGGAAACACCATATATTTT
NA	TRBV3-1/TRBV3-2	TRBD1	TRBJ2-5	CASSPPTGGLLETQYF	TGTGCCAGCAGCCCACCGACAGGGGGCCTCTTGGAGACCCAGTACTTC
NA	TRBV10-3	NA	TRBJ1-5	CAISESLGRETQPQHF	TGTGCCATCAGTGAGTCTTTGGGCAGGGAAACTCAGCCCCAGCATTTT
once	TRBV7-6	TRBD2	TRBJ2-3	CASSLGRGAGDTQYF	TGTGCCAGCAGCTTAGGGCGGGGGGCTGGAGATACGCAGTATTTT
NA	TRBV2	TRBD2	TRBJ2-2	CASRTSGGAAGELFF	TGTGCCAGCAGGACTAGCGGGGGGGCCGCCGGGGAGCTGTTTTTT
NA	TRBV6-2/TRBV6-3	TRBD1	TRBJ1-1	CASRYGTVNTEAFF	TGTGCCAGCAGATACGGGACAGTGAACACTGAAGCTTTCTTT
NA	TRBV28	NA	TRBJ1-2	CASRSGTFYGYTF	TGTGCCAGCAGATCCGGGACATTCTATGGCTACACCTTC
NA	TRBV3-1/TRBV3-2	TRBD2	TRBJ2-1	CASSQEILAGGPNEQFF	TGTGCCAGCAGCCAAGAGATTTTAGCGGGGGGGCCGAATGAGCAGTTCTTC
few	TRBV10-2	TRBD1	TRBJ1-6	CASSDLQGLNSPLHF	TGCGCCAGCAGTGACCTACAGGGGTTGAATTCACCCCTCCACTTT
NA	TRBV5-1	NA	TRBJ1-1	CASSPGGIRTTEAFF	TGCGCCAGCAGCCCGGGCGGGATACGAACGACTGAAGCTTTCTTT